A single sample gave rise to the 21 T cell receptor beta chains below, sequenced in a study of cytomegalovirus exposure and HLA in healthy donors. The PCR contained 60 Vbeta and 13 Jbeta primers. Using immunoSEQ multiplex PCR, the repertoire was profiled, and TCRdb retains in-frame clones only, with some absent. Among 150,000 to 200,000 clones listed, about 80% were seen once. The source material was PBMCs. The receptor source for this set is a woman aged 25 to 39 in good health and CMV-seropositive.

The chain couples TRBV4-2 to TRBJ1-4, with D perhaps matching TRBD1 (5 bases). The CDR3 has 17 residues. Germline CDR1 reads LGHNA; CDR2 reads YNFKEQ. V shed 1 base and J shed 3 bases, with 15 bases lying between them. CDR3 nucleotide sequence: TGTGCCAGCAGCCAAGGCGCAGGGTGGGGTGCTAATGAAAAACTGTTTTTT. Translated: CASSQGAGWGANEKLFF.

About this clone: At one boundary the junction diverges from the germline segment, which might be a read error. This chain links TRBV7-9 with TRBJ1-2, with a possible D match to TRBD1 (5 bases). CDR1 and CDR2 (germline): SEHNR, FQNEAQ (reference sequence). There are 16 residues in the CDR3. For the CDR3, the DNA is TGTTCCAGCAGCTGGAAGAGGAGGGGAGAGGGCTATGGCTACACCTTC. This encodes CSSSWKRRGEGYGYTF.

V and J are TRBV12-1 and TRBJ1-4. TRBV12-1 is a pseudogene locus. This CDR3 has 10 residues. The CDR3 protein is CASRPRKLFF. The CDR3 region has the DNA TGTGCCAGCAGGCCGAGAAAACTGTTTTTT.

The rearrangement joins TRBV7-2 to TRBJ1-3, with D possibly matching TRBD1 (5 bases). The CDR3 length is 16 residues. Trimming pared 1 base from V and 2 bases from J, leaving 12 bases between. Germline V gives CDR1 SGHTA, CDR2 FQGNSA. CDR3 coding DNA: TGTGCCAGCAGCTTAGAAGGGGCCCCGCCTGGAAACACCATATATTTT. This translates into CASSLEGAPPGNTIYF.

This chain joins TRBV21-1 and TRBJ2-2; TRBD1, the D gene given by the table, was not confirmed from the DNA. TRBV21-1 is listed as a pseudogene. This CDR3 is 16 amino acids long. CDR3 coding DNA: TGTGCCAGCAGCAAAGTACAGGGCGTAAACACCGGGGAGCTGTTTTTT. Amino acid sequence: CASSKVQGVNTGELFF.

The rearrangement joins TRBV10-3 to TRBJ1-5, with D unclear. The germline CDR1 and CDR2 sequences are ENHRY and SYGVKD. The CDR3 loop spans 16 amino acids. Trimming left V 2 bases short and J 4 bases short, with 15 bases between. The CDR3 DNA follows: TGTGCCATCAGTGAGGGAGCGGTCCTGGTTAATCAGCCCCAGCATTTT. It translates to CAISEGAVLVNQPQHF.

This sequence joins TRBV19 and TRBJ1-1; D not certain. Trimming took off 3 bases at V and 8 bases at J, with 25 bases between the two ends. The CDR3 loop spans 17 amino acids. Looked up from germline, CDR1 is LNHDA and CDR2 is SQIVND (reference sequence). The chain's CDR3 is CASSMSHFRTVDSEAFF. CDR3 bases: TGTGCCAGTAGTATGTCCCACTTCAGGACGGTGGACTCCGAAGCTTTCTTT.

This clone has more than one count but fewer than ten. The chain uses TRBV7-9 and TRBJ2-1, with D possibly being TRBD2 (6 bases). CDR3 length equals 16 residues. Germline V gives CDR1 SEHNR, CDR2 FQNEAQ (reference sequence). Trimming removed 5 bases at V and 6 bases at J, with 20 bases between. CDR3 sequence: CASSPVGAGGLNEQFF. CDR3 nucleotide sequence: TGTGCCAGCAGCCCCGTAGGAGCGGGCGGCCTCAATGAGCAGTTCTTC. Using reference TRBV7-9 and TRBJ2-1 for the parts outside the CDR3, the full variable domain is DTGVSQNPRHKITKRGQNVTFRCDPISEHNRLYWYRQTLGQGPEFLTYFQNEAQLEKSRLLSDRFSAERPKGSFSTLEIQRTEQGDSAMYLCASSPVGAGGLNEQFFGPGTRLTVL.

The V call is TRBV27, the J call TRBJ2-7; 7 bases are a match to TRBD1. Germline-derived CDR1 and CDR2 are MNHEY and SMNVEV (reference sequence). The CDR3 sequence is 16 residues long. V dropped 5 bases and J dropped 4; count of bases not matched to a gene: 14. CDR3 residues: CASSQGTASLIYEQYF. The CDR3 DNA sequence: TGTGCCAGCAGTCAGGGGACAGCCTCGCTTATTTACGAGCAGTACTTC.

The CDR3 DNA reads as TGTGCCAGCAGCTTAGTCCTAACCCACAGAGACTACGAGCAGTACTTC. Translation: CASSLVLTHRDYEQYF. This sequence joins TRBV7-9 and TRBJ2-7; no firm D call. The CDR3 spans 16 residues. CDR1 is SEHNR and CDR2 is FQNEAQ in the germline V gene (reference sequence). Trimming stripped 1 base from V and 3 bases from J, with 16 bases between.

Written as DNA, the CDR3 is TGTGCCAGCAGCGTCGCTTTCTGGGCGGGAGGGAATGAGCAGTTCTTC. Amino acid sequence: CASSVAFWAGGNEQFF. The V and J genes are TRBV9 and TRBJ2-1; TRBD2 matches at 9 bases. Germline V lookup: CDR1 SGDLS, CDR2 YYNGEE. J was trimmed by 7 bases and V by 2 bases; bases with no gene match: 10. The CDR3 spans 16 residues.

This clone was seen only a few times. An end of the junction does not agree with germline; a read error may underlie this. The chain carries TRBV7-9 and TRBJ2-2, with 11 positions matching TRBD2. The germline V gene encodes CDR1 SEHNR and CDR2 FQNEAQ (reference sequence). The CDR3 is made up of 19 amino acids. CDR3 sequence (DNA): TGTTCCAGCAGCCCCGCGTGGGGACTAGCGGCAGTGAACACCGGGGAGCTGTTTTTT. It codes for CSSSPAWGLAAVNTGELFF.

The genes are TRBV30 and TRBJ1-1; unclear D gene. CDR1 and CDR2 (germline): GTSNPN, SVGIG (reference sequence). This CDR3 region has 11 residues. Deletions cut 1 base from V and 10 bases from J, with 10 bases between. CDR3 protein: CAWSGTISAFF. The CDR3 region has the DNA TGTGCCTGGAGTGGGACTATATCAGCTTTCTTT.

The chain is built from TRBV9 and TRBJ1-5, with a tentative D call TRBD1 (5 bases). This CDR3 contains 15 residues. Germline V gene lookup returns CDR1 SGDLS and CDR2 YYNGEE. The germline V and J ends were trimmed by 3 bases and 6 bases, with 16 bases remaining between them. CDR3 nucleotides: TGTGCCAGCAGCGCGAACCCCTCCCAGGGTCAGCCCCAGCATTTT. This encodes CASSANPSQGQPQHF.

V is TRBV10-3 and J is TRBJ1-1, with a possible D match to TRBD1 (5 bases). This CDR3 spans 15 amino acids. The V gene's germline CDR1 is ENHRY and CDR2 SYGVKD. Trimming left V 2 bases short and J 3 bases short, with 13 bases between. The CDR3 region has the DNA TGTGCCATCAGTGAGCACCAGGGTCAATACACTGAAGCTTTCTTT. Translation gives CAISEHQGQYTEAFF.

In DNA form, the CDR3 reads TGTGCCTGGAGACCGTCCGGGGAGCGTTCACCCCTCCACTTT. Translating gives CAWRPSGERSPLHF. V gene TRBV30 combines with J gene TRBJ1-6; no reliable D call. Trimming removed 3 bases from V and 9 bases from J, with 15 bases in between. CDR1 GTSNPN and CDR2 SVGIG come from the germline V gene (reference sequence). CDR3 length: 14 amino acids.

This chain uses TRBV7-2 with TRBJ2-7, with a tentative D call TRBD1 (6 bases). Trimming took 1 base from V and 3 from J, leaving 10 bases between them. The CDR3 runs to 14 residues. CDR1 is SGHTA and CDR2 is FQGNSA in the germline V gene. CDR3 sequence reads: CASSLGQGYYEQYF. In DNA, the CDR3 is TGTGCCAGCAGCTTAGGGCAGGGGTACTACGAGCAGTACTTC.

The gene calls are TRBV7-8 and TRBJ1-6; 9 nucleotides align to TRBD1. V gave up 3 bases and J gave up 9 bases; unmatched junction bases: 9. CDR1 and CDR2 (germline): SGHVS, FQNEAQ. The CDR3 has 16 residues. The CDR3 coding sequence is TGTGCCAGCAGCTTCCGGGACAGGGTTCTCGGTTCACCCCTCCACTTT. As protein: CASSFRDRVLGSPLHF.

This sequence joins TRBV29-1 and TRBJ1-2; D gene unclear. Germline CDR1 and CDR2: SQVTM and ANQGSEA. This CDR3 comprises 13 residues. The V end was cut by 5 bases, the J end by 4 bases, with 14 bases between. The DNA of the CDR3 is TGCAGCGTTAGCGGCAGTCCCGGCTATGGCTACACCTTC. Its protein product is CSVSGSPGYGYTF.

The rearrangement joins TRBV4-3 to TRBJ2-6; no reliable D call. CDR3 length equals 15 residues. Germline CDR1 is LGHNA and CDR2 is YSLEER. V dropped 1 base and J dropped 1 base, with 5 bases sitting between them. CDR3 sequence reads: CASSQVPSGANVLTF. For the CDR3, the DNA is TGCGCCAGCAGCCAAGTTCCTTCTGGGGCCAACGTCCTGACTTTC.

The rearrangement links TRBV7-6 to TRBJ1-1; tentatively, D is TRBD1 (5 bases). V was clipped by 1 base and J by 5 bases, with 11 bases between them. The CDR3 has 14 residues. Per germline, CDR1 SGHVS and CDR2 FNYEAQ. For the CDR3, the DNA is TGTGCCAGCAGCTTAGATTTAGGGGTGACTGAAGCTTTCTTT. This sequence encodes CASSLDLGVTEAFF.